Ten or more counts support the clone carrying this T cell receptor (beta chain). What it binds is not known. The entry originates in a study of early T cells in non-severe SARS-CoV-2 infection. Points from the study as a whole: Database matching using VDJdb favored anti-spike CD8 responses, with private and CD4 specificities left missing.

This CDR3 is 18 amino acids long. Trimming removed 1 base from V and 2 bases from J, with 18 bases in between. Germline V gives CDR1 SGHVS, CDR2 FNYEAQ. Individual cDNA molecules were tagged with unique molecular identifiers. One entry per CDR3 protein results from TCRdb running MiXCR on the 5' RACE reads. The repertoire holds around 58,000 distinct CDR3 sequences, with about 7.7% as singletons. The sequence came from an adult who was a healthcare worker with PCR-confirmed SARS-CoV-2 infection or an uninfected control (not recorded which). The material sequenced was whole blood, taken at baseline. J is TRBJ2-1 and V is TRBV7-6; D may correspond to TRBD1 or TRBD2 (5 bases each). CDR3 in amino acids: CASSLVTPGTYTYNEQFF. The CDR3 bases are TGTGCCAGCAGCTTAGTGACCCCCGGGACCTATACCTACAATGAGCAGTTCTTC.